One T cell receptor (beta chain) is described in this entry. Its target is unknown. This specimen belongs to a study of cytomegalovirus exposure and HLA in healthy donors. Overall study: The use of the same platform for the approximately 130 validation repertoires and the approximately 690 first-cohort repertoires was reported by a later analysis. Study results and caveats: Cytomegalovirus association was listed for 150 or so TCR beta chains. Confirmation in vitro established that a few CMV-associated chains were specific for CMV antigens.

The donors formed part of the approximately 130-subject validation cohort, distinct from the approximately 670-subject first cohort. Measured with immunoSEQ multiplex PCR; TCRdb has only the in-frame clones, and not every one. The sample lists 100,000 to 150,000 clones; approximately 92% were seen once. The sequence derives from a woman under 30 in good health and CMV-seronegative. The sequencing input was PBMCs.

The CDR3 nucleotides read TGTGCCAGTAGTATAGATCTTCGGACTTACACGAATTCACCCCTCCACTTT. It translates to CASSIDLRTYTNSPLHF. This rearrangement joins TRBV19 to TRBJ1-6; no clear D. CDR1 is LNHDA, CDR2 SQIVND, per germline (reference sequence). The CDR3 consists of 17 residues. V was pared by 0 bases and J by 7 bases, with 16 bases between.